This TCR beta chain was profiled in a study of cytomegalovirus exposure and HLA in healthy donors. Whole-study findings and limits: The classifier reportedly diagnosed cytomegalovirus status with high sensitivity and specificity. Among donors in an Asian-associated ancestry cluster, a later analysis reportedly found fewer N-insertions than the roughly 670-donor mean.

The PCR was carried out with 60 Vbeta primers and 13 Jbeta primers. In the study's own analysis: It was a later analysis that counted roughly 80 million unique TCR beta chains, of which some 12 million were shared. The data were produced by immunoSEQ multiplex PCR, yet TCRdb's version contains in-frame clones alone and is incomplete. The DNA was the basis for D and trimming; V, J and clone size are from that table. The sample contains about 130,000 clones, 75% of which appear only once. This CDR3 spans 14 amino acids. With 4 bases clipped from V and 4 bases from J, the junction kept 4 bases outside the gene matches. In germline, CDR1 is SGHRS, CDR2 YFSETQ. This clone was seen a handful of times. The antigen is not known. Despite likely unrecorded immune exposures, the donors were nominally healthy at the time of sampling.

Sequenced input: PBMCs. The clonotype comes from a young man in good health and CMV-seronegative. The chain couples TRBV5-1 to TRBJ1-1, with 10 bases lining up with TRBD1. CDR3 nucleotides: TGCGCCAGCAGCCCGGACAGGGGGGCCACTGAAGCTTTCTTT. Amino acid sequence: CASSPDRGATEAFF.